The 18 T cell receptor beta chains presented below share a single source sample, sequenced in a study of blood T cells in healthy people across ages. A sample-barcoded 5' primer and a J-beta primer mix were used in a second PCR of roughly 6 to 11 cycles. TCRdb processed the 5' RACE reads anew with MiXCR; each CDR3 protein has one entry. The profile shows about 680,000 distinct CDR3 sequences, around 49% of them singletons. Sequencing used blood. These receptor sequences come from a woman in her fifties or sixties in good health.

V and J are TRBV20-1 and TRBJ2-7; 9 bases line up with TRBD2. The CDR3 contains 13 residues. Unmatched junction bases numbered 9, after V lost 5 bases and J lost 7 bases. Looked up from germline, CDR1 is DFQATT and CDR2 is SNEGSKA (reference sequence). In DNA, the CDR3 is TGCAGTGCTGTAGCGGGAGCTAACAATGAGCAGTACTTC. This translates into CSAVAGANNEQYF.

In nucleotides, the CDR3 is TGTGCCAGCAGCCGTAGCAGGGGAGACGGTGAAAAACTGTTTTTT. It yields the protein CASSRSRGDGEKLFF. J is TRBJ1-4 and V is TRBV6-2 or TRBV6-3, with D perhaps matching TRBD1 (6 bases). CDR3 length equals 15 residues. Trimming took off 6 bases at V and 7 bases at J, with 18 bases between the two ends. Germline CDR1 and CDR2: MNHEY and SVGEGT.

There are a few counts of this clonotype. The rearrangement links TRBV4-3 to TRBJ1-5, with D hard to call. The CDR3 is 17 residues long. V lost 0 bases to trimming and J lost 6 bases, with 18 bases between them. Germline CDR1 LGHNA, CDR2 YSLEER. CDR3 coding DNA: TGCGCCAGCAGCCAAGATCTCGGGTTGAGTCATGCTCAGCCCCAGCATTTT. This gives the protein CASSQDLGLSHAQPQHF.

The chain joins TRBV20-1 to TRBJ2-7; D may be TRBD1 (5 bases). The CDR3 extends over 15 amino acids. Germline values: CDR1 DFQATT, CDR2 SNEGSKA (reference sequence). V dropped 1 base and J dropped 3 bases, with 16 bases sitting between them. The CDR3 bases are TGCAGTGCTAGAGTTAGGGCAGGGTTGGGCTACGAGCAGTACTTC. Amino acids: CSARVRAGLGYEQYF.

This clonotype has just a few counts. The chain couples TRBV3-1 to TRBJ2-1; no clear D. CDR3 length: 14 amino acids. V lost 1 base and J 7 bases, leaving 11 bases between the germline ends. The V gene's germline CDR1 is LGHDT and CDR2 YNNKEL (reference sequence). The CDR3 here is CASSQVVPRNEQFF. The CDR3 DNA follows: TGTGCCAGCAGCCAAGTGGTTCCGAGGAATGAGCAGTTCTTC.

Notes on this clonotype: A much larger clone differs from this one at a single base, so this may be a read error. The chain carries TRBV7-3 and TRBJ2-7; D may be TRBD2 (6 bases). Germline loops: CDR1 SGHTA, CDR2 FQGTGA. The CDR3 runs 15 residues. The CDR3: CASSLIGGISDEQYF. As DNA, the CDR3 is TGTGCCAGCAGCTTAATAGGCGGGATCTCCGACGAGCAGTACTTC.

The chain joins TRBV7-2 to TRBJ2-7; 10 bases line up with TRBD2. With 7 bases clipped from V and 7 bases from J, the junction kept 16 bases outside the gene matches. Germline values: CDR1 SGHTA, CDR2 FQGNSA. The CDR3 consists of 16 residues. The CDR3 loop reads CASTYLAGVLGWEQYF. In DNA, the CDR3 is TGTGCCAGCACCTATCTAGCGGGAGTACTCGGGTGGGAGCAGTACTTC.

The chain uses TRBV6-5 and TRBJ1-2, with 7 bases fitting TRBD1. Germline trimming cut 4 bases from V and 7 bases from J; bases unmatched to any gene: 9. This CDR3 region has 14 residues. The germline CDR1 and CDR2 sequences are MNHEY and SVGAGI. The CDR3 is CASSSPQGWVGYTF. The CDR3, as DNA: TGTGCCAGCAGTTCGCCACAGGGGTGGGTTGGCTACACCTTC.

This clonotype was detected many times. The chain employs TRBV29-1 and TRBJ2-7, with 7 bases fitting TRBD1. The V gene end was trimmed by 4 bases and the J gene end by 0 bases; junction bases not matched to a gene: 3. The CDR3 totals 13 residues. The germline gives CDR1 SQVTM, CDR2 ANQGSEA. The CDR3 DNA follows: TGCAGCGTTGGTCCAGGGGGCTCCTACGAGCAGTACTTC. It translates to CSVGPGGSYEQYF.

The chain has TRBV7-2 and TRBJ2-3; 10 positions agree with TRBD1. The V gene's germline CDR1 is SGHTA and CDR2 FQGNSA. Trimming cost V 6 bases and J 6 bases; bases outside gene matches: 9. This CDR3 contains 15 residues. The CDR3 DNA sequence: TGTGCCAGCAGTCCGGGACAGGGGAAGGGTGATACGCAGTATTTT. Its translation: CASSPGQGKGDTQYF. Variable domain in full (rest from reference TRBV7-2 and TRBJ2-3): GAGVSQSPSNKVTEKGKDVELRCDPISGHTALYWYRQSLGQGLEFLIYFQGNSAPDKSGLPSDRFSAERTGGSVSTLTIQRTQQEDSAVYLCASSPGQGKGDTQYFGPGTRLTVL.

This clonotype was observed a few times. The chain couples TRBV6-5 to TRBJ2-7; 8 bases agree with TRBD1. The germline gives CDR1 MNHEY, CDR2 SVGAGI. The CDR3 totals 14 residues. V shed 6 bases and J 3 bases; nucleotides not matched to a gene: 7. The chain's CDR3 is CASRSPGTGYEQYF. The CDR3 bases are TGTGCCAGCAGATCCCCAGGGACAGGCTACGAGCAGTACTTC.

A word on this clonotype: The CDR3 ends on some other residue instead of the conserved phenylalanine or tryptophan, so this is likely a read error. The chain combines TRBV7-2 with TRBJ2-5, with 7 bases aligning to TRBD2. This CDR3 region has 15 residues. V shed 2 bases, J shed 11 bases, and the junction held 14 bases outside the gene matches. The germline gives CDR1 SGHTA, CDR2 FQGNSA. The CDR3 nucleotides read TGTGCCAGCAGCTTAAGCGGGGTCTCCTACAATGAGCAGTACCTC. Amino acid sequence: CASSLSGVSYNEQYL.

The CDR3 here is CASSVRGPPNQPQHF. The CDR3 DNA reads TGTGCCAGCAGCGTAAGGGGGCCCCCCAATCAGCCCCAGCATTTT. This chain uses TRBV21-1 with TRBJ1-5; TRBD1, as called in the table, went unchecked against the DNA. TRBV21-1 is a recognized pseudogene. There are 15 residues in the CDR3.

The rearrangement links TRBV6-2 or TRBV6-3 to TRBJ2-6; 8 positions agree with TRBD1. Trimming removed 8 bases from V and 0 bases from J; junction bases left unmatched: 3. Germline CDR1 MNHEY, CDR2 SVGEGT. The CDR3 has 15 amino acids. The CDR3 region has the DNA TGTGCCAGCGACAGGGGCTGCTCTGGGGCCAACGTCCTGACTTTC. This translates into CASDRGCSGANVLTF.

The rearrangement uses TRBV7-2 and TRBJ2-6; D not resolved. The CDR3 runs to 14 residues. Trimming stripped 3 bases from V and 0 bases from J, with 3 bases between. Germline assignment: CDR1 SGHTA and CDR2 FQGNSA. CDR3 coding DNA: TGTGCCAGCAGCTTTACCTCTGGGGCCAACGTCCTGACTTTC. Its protein is CASSFTSGANVLTF. The variable domain in full, completed from reference TRBV7-2 and TRBJ2-6, reads GAGVSQSPSNKVTEKGKDVELRCDPISGHTALYWYRQSLGQGLEFLIYFQGNSAPDKSGLPSDRFSAERTGGSVSTLTIQRTQQEDSAVYLCASSFTSGANVLTFGAGSRLTVL.

As DNA, the CDR3 is TGTGCCAGCAGTTTCTGGGGTGGCATTTCCTACAATGAGCAGTACTTC. Translating gives CASSFWGGISYNEQYF. The gene calls are TRBV28 and TRBJ2-1; no clear D gene. The J call is uncertain, as TRBJ2-7 better fits the DNA end. CDR1 is MDHEN and CDR2 is SYDVKM in the germline V gene. The CDR3 is 16 amino acids.

This chain joins TRBV4-2 and TRBJ1-2; 11 bases fit TRBD1. The CDR3 covers 16 residues. The trim removed 5 bases at V and 4 bases at J, leaving 9 bases unmatched. Germline CDR1 is LGHNA and CDR2 is YNFKEQ. CDR3 DNA: TGTGCCAGCAGCGCGCGGGGACAGGGGGATGGCTATGGCTACACCTTC. As protein: CASSARGQGDGYGYTF.

The V and J genes are TRBV5-1 and TRBJ2-5; 9 nucleotides match TRBD2. The trim removed 4 bases at V and 4 bases at J, leaving 5 bases unmatched. The length of the CDR3 is 14 residues. Germline V gene lookup returns CDR1 SGHRS and CDR2 YFSETQ. The CDR3 protein is CASSIAGDGETQYF. The CDR3 nucleotides read TGCGCCAGCAGCATAGCGGGAGACGGAGAGACCCAGTACTTC. Full variable domain (remainder filled in from reference TRBV5-1 and TRBJ2-5): KAGVTQTPRYLIKTRGQQVTLSCSPISGHRSVSWYQQTPGQGLQFLFEYFSETQRNKGNFPGRFSGRQFSNSRSEMNVSTLELGDSALYLCASSIAGDGETQYFGPGTRLLVL.